This TCR beta chain came from a study of blood T cell repertoires in COVID-19 (dated by TCRdb to between 2020 and 2021). Background for the entire study: Collaborator samples came from the United States, Italy and Spain and covered acute and convalescent phases of COVID-19. Where available, HLA class I and class II types were taken from metadata supplied by the sample provider and were not determined by assay-based typing. The prospective study material was composed of cDNA or gDNA derived from T cells, B-cell-depleted T cells, or PBMCs. The repertoires were released in a freely available public database intended as a resource for research on the immune response to SARS-CoV-2. Subjects who had been exposed to COVID-19, were actively infected with it, or had recovered from it provided the deeply sampled blood TCRbeta repertoires that made up the dataset. The samples were drawn from the first 160 participants of the ongoing ImmuneRACE study and from 950 to 1,500 subjects provided by 6 global collaborators. Sample metadata almost always included a de-identified subject ID, COVID-19 status, age in years and sex. General findings and caveats noted by the study authors: Clinical and demographic metadata were provided uncurated, with the amount varying by source and participant.

From the cysteine through the phenylalanine, the CDR3 covers 14 amino acids. Just the 42-base CDR3 DNA is kept, in frame starting at base 1. Unmatched junction bases come to 15, with V trimmed by 4 bases and J by 15 bases. In the germline V gene (reference sequence), CDR1 corresponds to LGHDT and CDR2 to YNNKEL. TCRbeta CDR3 regions were amplified from genomic DNA by means of the immunoSEQ Assay, a bias-controlled multiplex PCR. The authors processed their data as follows. The number of nucleated cells in each sample was estimated from the amplification of reference gene primers within the assay. Sequence reads were collapsed and filtered to measure the absolute abundance of every unique TCRbeta CDR3 rearrangement. Productive Simpson clonality was computed per sample as the square root of Simpson's diversity index over productive rearrangements. Entries here come from immuneACCESS through TCRdb and include only in-frame sequences with V and J called. Some clones fail to appear in such tables; in the studies checked, an unresolved V gene covers under half of the shortfall, and the cause of the remainder is unknown. The D gene and trimming were derived from the DNA, and the V and J assignments and clone size from that table. The sample contains about 160,000 clones, 75% to 90% of them found a single time. The top ten clonotypes cover around 4% of the sample.

Each collaborating institution followed its own protocols to collect whole blood in K2EDTA tubes. For TCRbeta analysis, collaborators shipped samples in one of three forms: frozen whole blood, isolated PBMCs, or DNA extracted from either of those sample types. As for this clone: What antigen it recognizes has not been identified. No base quality information exists; no much larger clone differs at one position.

Rearrangement joined TRBV3-1 (or the pseudogene TRBV3-2) to TRBJ2-4, with 7 bases matching TRBD1. This clonotype originated in an older woman with active or convalescent COVID-19. Specimen: peripheral blood. Read as DNA, the sequence is TGTGCCAGCAGCCGAAAGCAAGATACAGGGGAAAGGTACTTC. This yields the protein CASSRKQDTGERYF.